This T cell receptor (beta chain) was captured in a study of cytotoxic CD8 clonotypes in ibrutinib-treated CLL (TCRdb year 2021). Regarding the study in general: The cohort included around 16 treatment-naive and roughly ten relapsed/refractory patients; 17 were IGHV unmutated. Partial responses were observed in roughly 24 patients and complete responses in 2; after a median follow-up of about 69 months, remission was maintained in 14 patients and progression was observed in roughly twelve. Response samples were obtained after a median of around 11 months of treatment, with a range of about 6 to 36 months. On average, each sample had approximately 250,000 productive templates and under 95,000 productive rearrangements. Longitudinal samples were available for about 30% of the roughly 90 trial participants. Cryopreserved peripheral blood mononuclear cells were collected before treatment, at response, and at either disease progression or sustained remission. The paper's findings and limits, for the study overall: At baseline, clonality was higher than in age-matched healthy donors and showed a strong correlation with circulating CD8+ T-cell counts. At ibrutinib response clonality went up, during sustained remission it held steady, and at progression it dropped back toward baseline. Lymph node repertoires were not examined, and the timing of sampling was not matched between patients in sustained remission and those whose disease progressed. Public clonotypes were rare and either shrank or stayed stable during treatment, and the rise in clonality at ibrutinib response reflected expansion of private clonotypes.

Turning to this clone: Its specific antigen is unknown. No qualities accompany the bases; no much larger clone lies one base away.

The CDR3 covers 19 residues, taking in both the cysteine and the phenylalanine. Only the CDR3 part of the read is kept: 57 bases, read in frame from the first base. CDR1 SGDLS and CDR2 YYNGEE are derived from the germline V gene. V loses 6 bases, J loses 0 bases, and the germline ends lie 24 bases apart. Approximately 2 micrograms of genomic DNA were extracted from cryopreserved PBMCs for TCR beta library preparation. Longitudinal blood samples from CLL patients on ibrutinib monotherapy were analyzed using high-throughput TCR beta sequencing. Patients were enrolled in a phase 2 open-label single-center ibrutinib monotherapy trial. On a MiSeq, deep resolution sequencing aimed for a depth between 1 in 1 million and 1 in 200,000 T cells, with each clonotype covered approximately 9.2x on average. The immunoSEQ hsTCRB Kit was used to generate TCR beta libraries. Concerning the study's data processing: The data were analyzed with ImmunoSEQ Analyzer and ImmunoSEQ Data Assistant, and V, D and J gene assignments followed IMGT definitions. Clonality, which ranges from 0 to 1, was calculated by subtracting the normalized Shannon entropy of productive rearrangement frequencies from one. Public clonotype analysis was restricted to overrepresented clonotypes comprising at least 0.05% of each patient's repertoire. Repertoires from about a dozen age-matched healthy donors in immuneACCESS were used as clonality controls. TCRdb carries this immuneACCESS record with in-frame sequences only. Its versions omit some clonotypes, under half of them owing to an unresolved V gene in the studies checked, with the rest unexplained. The DNA was the basis for D and trimming; V, J and clone size are from that table. This sample is represented by about 14,000 clones; approximately 60% of them were singletons. Clones ranked in the top ten supply roughly two fifths of the sample.

The specimen was PBMCs, collected before ibrutinib treatment. The V gene is TRBV9 and the J gene is TRBJ2-2; too little of a D gene remains to name it. The sequence came from a human donor with chronic lymphocytic leukemia. Here is the DNA: TGTGCCAGCACCTTACCCTCGGCAGGCGCCGTTACGAACACCGGGGAGCTGTTTTTT. Translated, it gives CASTLPSAGAVTNTGELFF.